The present entry profiles one T cell receptor (beta chain) with its context. This sample was included in a study of technical replicates of blood from several donors. Method: immunoSEQ multiplex PCR; TCRdb's copy keeps in-frame clones and lacks some. This table has some 68,000 clones, nearly 97% appearing once. The CDR3 has 16 amino acids. With V trimmed by 4 bases and J by 6 bases, 13 bases remained unmatched. Germline loops: CDR1 SNHLY, CDR2 FYNNEI. The V and J genes are TRBV2 and TRBJ2-7; 9 positions agree with TRBD1. Sequencing was performed on T cells isolated from PBMCs. This TCR derives from a human donor in good health. The CDR3 region has the DNA TGTGCCAGCAGTGGATCGGGGACAGGGTTTTGGTCCGAGCAGTACTTC. Translated, it gives CASSGSGTGFWSEQYF. The complete variable domain, with remaining parts taken from reference TRBV2 and TRBJ2-7, reads EPEVTQTPSHQVTQMGQEVILRCVPISNHLYFYWYRQILGQKVEFLVSFYNNEISEKSEIFDDQFSVERPDGSNFTLKIRSTKLEDSAMYFCASSGSGTGFWSEQYFGPGTRLTVT.